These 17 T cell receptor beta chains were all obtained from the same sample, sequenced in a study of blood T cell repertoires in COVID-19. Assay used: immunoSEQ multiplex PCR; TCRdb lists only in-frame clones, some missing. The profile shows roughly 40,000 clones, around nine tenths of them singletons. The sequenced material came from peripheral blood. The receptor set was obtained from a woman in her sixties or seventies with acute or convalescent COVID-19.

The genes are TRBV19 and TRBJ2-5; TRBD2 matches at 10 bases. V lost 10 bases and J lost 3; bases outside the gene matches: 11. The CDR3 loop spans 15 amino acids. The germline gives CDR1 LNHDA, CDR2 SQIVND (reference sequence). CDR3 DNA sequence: TGTGCCACACGCCTTGGACTAGCGGATAAAGAGACCCAGTACTTC. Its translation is CATRLGLADKETQYF.

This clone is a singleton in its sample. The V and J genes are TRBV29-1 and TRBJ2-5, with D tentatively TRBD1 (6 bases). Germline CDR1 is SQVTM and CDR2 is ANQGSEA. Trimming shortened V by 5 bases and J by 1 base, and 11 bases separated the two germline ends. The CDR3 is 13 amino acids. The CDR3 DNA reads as TGCAGCGTTATGCGGACAGCCCAAGAGACCCAGTACTTC. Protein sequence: CSVMRTAQETQYF.

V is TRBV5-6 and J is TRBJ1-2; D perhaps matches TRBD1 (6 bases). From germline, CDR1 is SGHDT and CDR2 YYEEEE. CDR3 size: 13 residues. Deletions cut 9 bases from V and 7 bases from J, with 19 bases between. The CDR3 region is CATKRGGAGGYTF. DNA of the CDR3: TGTGCCACCAAGCGAGGGGGGGCGGGTGGCTACACCTTC.

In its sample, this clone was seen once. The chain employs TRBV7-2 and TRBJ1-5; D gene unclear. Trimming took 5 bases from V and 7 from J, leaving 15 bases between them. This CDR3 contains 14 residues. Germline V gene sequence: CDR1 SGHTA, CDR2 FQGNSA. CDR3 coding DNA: TGTGCCAGCAGCCCCGGGTCGGGGTACCAGCCCCAGCATTTT. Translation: CASSPGSGYQPQHF.

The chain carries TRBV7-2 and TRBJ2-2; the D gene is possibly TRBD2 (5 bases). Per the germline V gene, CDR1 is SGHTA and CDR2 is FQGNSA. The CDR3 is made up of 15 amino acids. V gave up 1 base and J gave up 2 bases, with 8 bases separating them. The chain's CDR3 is CASSLVGLNTGELFF. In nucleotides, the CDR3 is TGTGCCAGCAGCTTAGTAGGACTCAACACCGGGGAGCTGTTTTTT.

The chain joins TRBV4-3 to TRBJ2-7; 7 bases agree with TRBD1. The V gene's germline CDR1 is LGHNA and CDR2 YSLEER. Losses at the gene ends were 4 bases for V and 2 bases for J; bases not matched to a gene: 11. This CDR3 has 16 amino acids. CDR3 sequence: CASSRMQTGKTYEQYV. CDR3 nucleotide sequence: TGCGCCAGCAGCCGTATGCAGACAGGGAAAACCTACGAGCAGTACGTC.

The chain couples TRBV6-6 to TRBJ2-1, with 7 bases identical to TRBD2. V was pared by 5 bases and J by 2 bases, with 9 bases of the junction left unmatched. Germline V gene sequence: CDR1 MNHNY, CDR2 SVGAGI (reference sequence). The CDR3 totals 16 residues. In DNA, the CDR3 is TGTGCCAGCAGTATCCTAGCGGCGAATACCTACAATGAGCAGTTCTTC. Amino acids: CASSILAANTYNEQFF.

The CDR3: CASSLYNNEQFF. CDR3 DNA sequence: TGTGCCAGCAGTTTATATAACAATGAGCAGTTCTTC. The chain carries TRBV6-5 and TRBJ2-1, with D unresolved. V lost 4 bases and J lost 5, with 6 bases in between. CDR1 is MNHEY and CDR2 is SVGAGI in the germline V gene. The CDR3 spans 12 residues.

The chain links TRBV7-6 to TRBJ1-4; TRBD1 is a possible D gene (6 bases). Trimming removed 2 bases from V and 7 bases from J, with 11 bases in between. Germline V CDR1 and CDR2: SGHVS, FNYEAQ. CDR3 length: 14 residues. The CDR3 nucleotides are TGTGCCAGCAGCTTACGGGGGGCAGGTGAAAAACTGTTTTTT. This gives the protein CASSLRGAGEKLFF.

The CDR3 sequence is CASSMGHGELFF. The DNA of the CDR3 is TGTGCCAGTAGTATGGGACACGGGGAGCTGTTTTTT. V is TRBV19 and J is TRBJ2-2, with a possible D match to TRBD1 (6 bases). Germline V gene data show CDR1 as LNHDA and CDR2 as SQIVND (reference sequence). The CDR3 spans 12 residues. The germline V and J ends were trimmed by 3 bases and 7 bases, with 6 bases remaining between them. Filled out from reference TRBV19 and TRBJ2-2, the complete variable domain reads DGGITQSPKYLFRKEGQNVTLSCEQNLNHDAMYWYRQDPGQGLRLIYYSQIVNDFQKGDIAEGYSVSREKKESFPLTVTSAQKNPTAFYLCASSMGHGELFFGEGSRLTVL.

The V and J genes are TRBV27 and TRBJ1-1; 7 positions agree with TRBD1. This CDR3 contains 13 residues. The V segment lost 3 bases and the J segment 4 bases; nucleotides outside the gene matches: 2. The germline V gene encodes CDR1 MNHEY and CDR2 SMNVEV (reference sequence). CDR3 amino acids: CASSFPGGTEAFF. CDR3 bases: TGTGCCAGCAGTTTCCCAGGGGGCACTGAAGCTTTCTTT.

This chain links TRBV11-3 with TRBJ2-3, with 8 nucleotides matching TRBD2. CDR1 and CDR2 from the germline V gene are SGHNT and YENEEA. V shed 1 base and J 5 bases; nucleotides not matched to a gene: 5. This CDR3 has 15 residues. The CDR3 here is CASSLGTTSGDTQYF. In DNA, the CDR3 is TGTGCCAGCAGCTTAGGGACTACTAGCGGAGATACGCAGTATTTT.

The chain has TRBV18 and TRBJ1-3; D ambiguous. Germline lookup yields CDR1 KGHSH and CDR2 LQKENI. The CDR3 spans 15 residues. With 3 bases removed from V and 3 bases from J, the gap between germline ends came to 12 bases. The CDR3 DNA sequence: TGTGCCAGCTCACCGTCCGAACTAGGTGGAAACACCATATATTTT. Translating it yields CASSPSELGGNTIYF.

CDR3 nucleotides: TGTGCCACCAGACCGGACACGGGGGAAACTGAAGCTTTCTTT. It codes for CATRPDTGETEAFF. The V call is TRBV24-1, the J call TRBJ1-1, with a possible D match to TRBD1 (5 bases). Germline assignment: CDR1 KGHDR and CDR2 SFDVKD. The ends were cut back, 7 bases at V and 5 bases at J, with 16 bases in the middle. CDR3 length: 14 residues.

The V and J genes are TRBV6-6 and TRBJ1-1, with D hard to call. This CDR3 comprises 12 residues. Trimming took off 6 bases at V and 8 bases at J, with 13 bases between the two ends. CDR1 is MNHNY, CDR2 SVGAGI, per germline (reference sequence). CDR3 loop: CASSHLVREAFF. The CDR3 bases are TGTGCCAGCAGCCACCTGGTCAGAGAAGCTTTCTTT.

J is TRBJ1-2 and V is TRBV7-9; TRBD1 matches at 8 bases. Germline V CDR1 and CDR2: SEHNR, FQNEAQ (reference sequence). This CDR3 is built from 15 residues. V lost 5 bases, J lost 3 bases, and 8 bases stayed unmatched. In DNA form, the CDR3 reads TGTGCCAGCAGCCCAGGACAGGGTCTTCACTATGGCTACACCTTC. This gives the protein CASSPGQGLHYGYTF. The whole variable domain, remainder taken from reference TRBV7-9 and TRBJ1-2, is DTGVSQNPRHKITKRGQNVTFRCDPISEHNRLYWYRQTLGQGPEFLTYFQNEAQLEKSRLLSDRFSAERPKGSFSTLEIQRTEQGDSAMYLCASSPGQGLHYGYTFGSGTRLTVV.

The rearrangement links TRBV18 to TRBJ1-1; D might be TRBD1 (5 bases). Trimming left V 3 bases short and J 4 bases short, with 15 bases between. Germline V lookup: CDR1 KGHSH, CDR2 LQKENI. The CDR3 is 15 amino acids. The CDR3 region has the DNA TGTGCCAGCTCACCTCCCAGTTCCGGGGGCACTGAAGCTTTCTTT. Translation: CASSPPSSGGTEAFF.